The rows below give T cell receptor beta chains drawn from one sample of a study of cytomegalovirus exposure and HLA in healthy donors. TCRdb keeps only in-frame clones here, not all; method: immunoSEQ multiplex PCR. Here the sample spans about 130,000 clones, more than 65% being singletons. The material sequenced was PBMCs. The receptors were gathered from a male donor in good health and CMV-seropositive. Each CDR3 is given with its conserved first and last residue. D genes are given only for firm matches. Some rows have no size entry. The others give once, few or many, or a class for an expanded clone.

v_gene	abundance	d_gene	j_gene	CDR3aa	CDR3nt
TRBV5-5	.	TRBD1	TRBJ1-5	CASSGPGQGSQPQHF	TGTGCCAGCAGCGGACCGGGACAGGGAAGTCAGCCCCAGCATTTT
TRBV6-5	.	.	TRBJ1-2	CASSYFGGQGYTF	TGTGCCAGCAGTTACTTCGGGGGGCAAGGCTACACCTTC
TRBV4-1	.	.	TRBJ2-2	CASSQAGESGELFF	TGCGCCAGCAGCCAGGCAGGGGAGTCCGGGGAGCTGTTTTTT
TRBV10-3	.	TRBD2	TRBJ2-1	CAIGTSGIGHNEQFF	TGTGCCATCGGAACTAGCGGGATCGGCCACAATGAGCAGTTCTTC
TRBV21-1	few	.	TRBJ2-2	CASSNVEVADVGELFF	TGTGCCAGCAGCAATGTCGAGGTAGCAGACGTCGGGGAGCTGTTTTTT
TRBV30	.	TRBD2	TRBJ2-5	CAWSVLGTSRETQYF	TGTGCCTGGAGTGTACTGGGGACTAGCAGGGAGACCCAGTACTTC
TRBV14	.	TRBD2	TRBJ2-7	CASSQDPREGKPYEQYF	TGTGCCAGCAGCCAAGATCCCAGGGAGGGGAAACCCTACGAGCAGTACTTC
TRBV30	.	.	TRBJ2-7	CAWSVTADSYEQYF	TGTGCCTGGAGTGTGACTGCGGACTCCTACGAGCAGTACTTC
TRBV11-2	.	TRBD1	TRBJ2-7	CASSSIPGQAYEQYF	TGTGCCAGCAGCTCGATCCCGGGACAGGCTTACGAGCAGTACTTC
TRBV28	many	TRBD2	TRBJ2-1	CATRIGTSVYNEQFF	TGTGCCACCAGGATCGGGACTAGCGTCTACAATGAGCAGTTCTTC
TRBV15	few	TRBD1	TRBJ2-1	CATSILDRGRKQFF	TGTGCCACCAGCATCCTGGACAGGGGAAGGAAGCAGTTCTTC
TRBV9	.	.	TRBJ1-4	CASSASGTNEKLFF	TGTGCCAGCAGCGCGTCGGGGACTAATGAAAAACTGTTTTTT
TRBV15	few	.	TRBJ1-1	CATSQGMNTEAFF	TGTGCCACCAGCCAGGGAATGAACACTGAAGCTTTCTTT
TRBV7-6	.	.	TRBJ1-2	CASSLSQANYGYTF	TGTGCCAGCAGCTTATCACAGGCTAACTATGGCTACACCTTC
TRBV6-5	.	.	TRBJ2-5	CASSPPYQETQYF	TGTGCCAGCAGTCCTCCTTACCAAGAGACCCAGTACTTC
TRBV10-3	.	TRBD1	TRBJ2-3	CAISVGQITDTQYF	TGTGCCATCAGTGTGGGACAGATCACAGATACGCAGTATTTT
TRBV2	.	.	TRBJ1-1	CASSAYRDAFF	TGTGCCAGCAGTGCTTACAGGGACGCTTTCTTT
TRBV15	few	.	TRBJ2-6	CATSRPISGGANVLTF	TGTGCCACCAGCAGACCCATTTCGGGTGGGGCCAACGTCCTGACTTTC